The 9 T cell receptor beta chains listed next were all sequenced from one sample in a study of T cell changes during pregnancy in multiple sclerosis. Sequenced by immunoSEQ multiplex PCR; TCRdb stores in-frame clones only, minus some. The sample carries 55,000 to 70,000 clones, over 90% recorded once. The input for sequencing was CD4+ T cells from peripheral blood mononuclear cells, taken after pregnancy. The source of these receptors is a female donor with multiple sclerosis, enrolled in a pregnancy study.

The chain couples TRBV5-4 to TRBJ1-1; 7 bases align to TRBD1. Germline CDR1 SGHNT, CDR2 YYREEE (reference sequence). The junction had 4 bases not matched to a gene; V was cut back by 4 bases and J by 1 base. The CDR3 consists of 14 residues. This chain's CDR3 is CASSTNRGNTEAFF. The CDR3 DNA reads TGTGCCAGCAGCACAAACAGGGGGAACACTGAAGCTTTCTTT.

V is TRBV9 and J is TRBJ1-1; D gene unclear. Trimming shortened V by 4 bases and J by 1 base, and 17 bases separated the two germline ends. CDR1 is SGDLS, CDR2 YYNGEE, per germline. The CDR3 is made up of 16 amino acids. The CDR3 region has the DNA TGTGCCAGCAGCAGGCGAGAGGCTACGGGGAACACTGAAGCTTTCTTT. It codes for CASSRREATGNTEAFF.

The chain links TRBV6-1 to TRBJ2-7; a weak D match, TRBD2 (6 bases). Germline CDR1 and CDR2: MNHNS and SASEGT. Trimming cost V 4 bases and J 0 bases, with 13 bases left between them. The CDR3 consists of 15 residues. This CDR3 reads CASSGQGTSSYEQYF. CDR3 DNA sequence: TGTGCCAGCAGTGGCCAAGGGACTTCCTCCTACGAGCAGTACTTC.

The genes are TRBV7-3 and TRBJ2-2; 7 nucleotides align to TRBD1. After removal of 2 bases from V and 4 bases from J, the junction contained 7 bases not matched to a gene. The germline CDR1 and CDR2 sequences are SGHTA and FQGTGA. The CDR3 totals 16 residues. The CDR3 coding sequence is TGTGCCAGCAGCTTATATGAGGGGGCGGGCACCGGGGAGCTGTTTTTT. This codes for CASSLYEGAGTGELFF.

This chain connects TRBV19 to TRBJ2-1, with 9 bases identical to TRBD1. V lost 10 bases to trimming and J lost 7 bases; unmatched junction nucleotides: 11. This CDR3 is 14 amino acids long. Germline V gene sequence: CDR1 LNHDA, CDR2 SQIVND (reference sequence). CDR3 sequence (DNA): TGTGCCACCCTGGGACAGGGAGGGGAGAATGAGCAGTTCTTC. Encoded protein: CATLGQGGENEQFF.

The CDR3 is CASSVQGFTEAFF. The CDR3 DNA is TGTGCCAGCAGTGTACAGGGGTTCACTGAAGCTTTCTTT. The rearrangement joins TRBV2 to TRBJ1-1, with TRBD1 matching 7 bases. CDR1 is SNHLY, CDR2 FYNNEI, per germline. With V trimmed by 4 bases and J by 4 bases, 3 bases remained unmatched. CDR3 length: 13 residues.

The gene calls are TRBV5-5 and TRBJ2-3, with 13 positions matching TRBD2. The CDR3 is 17 amino acids. Germline values: CDR1 SGHKS, CDR2 YYEKEE (reference sequence). The junction had 11 bases not matched to a gene; V was cut back by 4 bases and J by 6 bases. The CDR3 DNA reads TGTGCCAGCAGCGTCGGGAGAGGACTAGCGGGAGAGGATACGCAGTATTTT. As protein: CASSVGRGLAGEDTQYF. The full variable domain, its missing parts supplied by reference TRBV5-5 and TRBJ2-3, is DAGVTQSPTHLIKTRGQQVTLRCSPISGHKSVSWYQQVLGQGPQFIFQYYEKEERGRGNFPDRFSARQFPNYSSELNVNALLLGDSALYLCASSVGRGLAGEDTQYFGPGTRLTVL.

The V and J genes are TRBV29-1 and TRBJ1-2; 9 bases are a match to TRBD1. The germline V gene encodes CDR1 SQVTM and CDR2 ANQGSEA. The CDR3 covers 12 residues. Germline trimming cut 3 bases from V and 8 bases from J; bases unmatched to any gene: 4. CDR3 coding DNA: TGCAGCGTTGAGTTCGGGACAGGGGGCTACACCTTC. The encoded protein is CSVEFGTGGYTF.

The chain is built from TRBV5-4 and TRBJ1-1; 9 bases map to TRBD1. CDR1 is SGHNT, CDR2 YYREEE, per germline (reference sequence). With V trimmed by 7 bases and J by 3 bases, 10 bases remained unmatched. CDR3 size: 15 residues. The CDR3, as DNA: TGTGCCAGCGCCGACAGGGGGAGGAGGGACACTGAAGCTTTCTTT. Translation: CASADRGRRDTEAFF.